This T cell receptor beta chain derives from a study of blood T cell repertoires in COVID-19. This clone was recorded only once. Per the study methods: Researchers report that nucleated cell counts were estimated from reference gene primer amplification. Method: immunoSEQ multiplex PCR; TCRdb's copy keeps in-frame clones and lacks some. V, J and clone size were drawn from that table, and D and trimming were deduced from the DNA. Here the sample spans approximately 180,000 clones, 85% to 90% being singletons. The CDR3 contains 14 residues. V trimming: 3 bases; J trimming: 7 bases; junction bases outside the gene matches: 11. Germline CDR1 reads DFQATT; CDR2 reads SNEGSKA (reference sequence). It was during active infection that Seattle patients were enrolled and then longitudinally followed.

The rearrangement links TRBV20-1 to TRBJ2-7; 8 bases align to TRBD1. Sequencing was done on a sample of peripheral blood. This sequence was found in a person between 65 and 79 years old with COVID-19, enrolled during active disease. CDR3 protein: CSASWRQGAGEQYF. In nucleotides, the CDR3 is TGCAGTGCTAGTTGGCGGCAGGGGGCCGGGGAGCAGTACTTC.